This T cell receptor beta chain was captured in a study of blood T cells in healthy people across ages. Concerning this clonotype itself: At one end the junction does not follow the germline gene, possibly because of a read error.

The CDR3 has 17 amino acids. From germline, CDR1 is LGHDT and CDR2 YNNKEL (reference sequence). Next came a second PCR, run for about 6 to 12 cycles, which used a sample-barcoded 5' primer along with a J-beta primer mix. Each cDNA molecule was tagged by a template-switch adaptor with 12 random nucleotides. TCRdb re-derived calls from the 5' RACE reads in MiXCR, one entry per CDR3 protein. The sample yields approximately 2,000,000 distinct CDR3 sequences, about two fifths seen once. The sample comprised blood. The V gene is TRBV3-1, the J gene TRBJ2-1; D is perhaps TRBD2 (5 bases). This TCR was sampled from a human donor in good health. The CDR3 DNA reads TGTGCCAACAGCCAAAACATGGGAGCGAGCTCCTACAATGAGCAGTTCTTC. Translation gives CANSQNMGASSYNEQFF.